This T cell receptor (beta chain) stems from a study of a mutant IDH1 vaccine in newly diagnosed glioma (dated by TCRdb to 2020 to 2023). Notes on the research overall: Vaccination started 4-6 weeks after radiotherapy alone, or was given together with temozolomide cycles in the groups whose treatment included chemotherapy. The approximately 33 treated patients were around 62% male and roughly 40% female, with a mean age of around 40 years. Before enrollment, most patients had been given radiochemotherapy with temozolomide as standard therapy, while the rest had received either radiotherapy alone or temozolomide alone. The week-35 safety follow-up took place at visit V12, and the week-47 end of study took place at visit V13. Peripheral blood samples were drawn at six visits, namely V03 (baseline), V05, V07, V10, V12 and V13. Longitudinal TCRB deep sequencing was performed for around 23 treated patients wherever samples were available for exploratory analyses. The investigation overall reported the following: It was noted by the authors that analyses of patient blood samples could not be reproduced owing to sample limitations. No apparent relationship was observed between pseudoprogression and alterations in the top peripheral T cell clonotypes detected by TCRB sequencing. Availability determined which PBMC samples were chosen for TCRB deep sequencing. Across multiple MHC alleles, vaccine-induced immune responses were seen in around 93% of patients.

CDR1 and CDR2 are read off the germline V gene as SNHLY and FYNNEI. Taken from cysteine to phenylalanine, the CDR3 has 12 residues. The read is trimmed to its CDR3 DNA, 36 bases read in frame from base 1. Trimming leaves V shorter by 6 bases and J shorter by 8 bases, with the junction holding 5 bases beyond the gene matches. As concerns this clone: Its antigen is not yet known. It has no much larger one-base neighbor in the sample; base qualities were not kept.

The library was made by the immunoSEQ multiplex PCR assay. Following the manufacturer's protocol, the hsTCRB Kit was used to amplify rearranged TCR beta chain sequences. TCRB libraries were sequenced on an Illumina MiSeq. In the original analysis: The proprietary platform of the kit vendor was used for demultiplexing, trimming and gene mapping. TCRdb mirrors the immuneACCESS table, restricted to in-frame sequences. Some clones are absent from its copies; in checked studies, under half trace to an unresolved V gene, and the reason for the others is unknown. V and J calls and clone size are given by that table; D and trimming were obtained from the DNA. A total of tens of thousands of clones appear in this sample, roughly 79% of them only once. The ten biggest clones cover roughly 5% of the sample. What this sample's time point label stands for: week 35, safety follow-up. Every vaccine dose consisted of 300 ug of a 20-mer mutant IDH1 peptide in Montanide, administered subcutaneously together with topical imiquimod. Patients were given eight vaccinations, in weeks 1, 3, 5, 7, 11, 15, 19 and 23, which matched visits V03 through V10. The donors had newly diagnosed IDH1-mutant astrocytomas of WHO grade 3 or 4 that showed loss of nuclear ATRX. The samples were drawn from NOA16, a multicentre, single-arm, open-label phase I trial in Germany that tested a mutant IDH1 peptide vaccine in humans for the first time. The DNeasy Blood and Tissue Kit was used to extract genomic DNA from EDTA blood for TCRB sequencing.

Recombination joined TRBV2 with TRBJ1-2, with 8 junctional bases fitting TRBD1. Specimen: PBMCs, collected from a glioma patient whose treatment included an IDH1 peptide vaccine. The TCR comes from a man aged 35 to 55 with glioma. For the CDR3, the sequence is CASRTGVGGYTF. The nucleotide sequence reads TGTGCCAGCAGGACAGGGGTGGGAGGCTACACCTTC.